This T cell receptor beta chain originates from a study of cytomegalovirus exposure and HLA in healthy donors. The overall study: The roughly 120 validation repertoires matched the 500 to 750 first-cohort repertoires in platform, a later analysis reported. The study's findings and limits: Reports showed the classifier diagnosing cytomegalovirus status with high specificity and sensitivity. That first-cohort TCR clusters tended to co-occur in the 120 or so validation repertoires was found in a later analysis.

This clone appeared a few times. Antigen: not known. This table comes from immunoSEQ multiplex PCR, and its TCRdb copy is limited to in-frame clones, with some not included. The repertoire holds over 150,000 clones, with roughly nine tenths as singletons. Sequenced input: PBMCs. The receptor's source is a woman aged 18 to 35 in good health and CMV-seropositive.

The CDR3 DNA reads TGTGCCAGCAGCTTGGACCGACAGGTCTACGAGCAGTACTTC. This codes for CASSLDRQVYEQYF. The V call is TRBV5-4, the J call TRBJ2-7; a weak D match, TRBD1 (6 bases). V lost 0 bases to trimming and J lost 3 bases, with 10 bases between them. The CDR3 extends over 14 amino acids. Germline V gene data show CDR1 as SGHNT and CDR2 as YYREEE (reference sequence).